This T cell receptor beta chain emerged from a study of blood T cell repertoires in COVID-19. Study context: There were acute and convalescent COVID-19 samples, and they came from the United States, Italy and Spain. From T cells, B-cell-depleted T cells, or PBMCs came the material, which was cDNA or gDNA.

Trimming removed 2 bases at V and 8 bases at J, with 15 bases between. The V gene's germline CDR1 is SNHLY and CDR2 FYNNEI. CDR3 length: 14 amino acids. In the original analysis: Estimates of nucleated cell counts were drawn from the amplification of reference gene primers. Produced via immunoSEQ multiplex PCR; TCRdb's table is partial and in-frame only. The V and J calls and clone size come from that table; D and trimming were worked out from the DNA. The profile shows approximately 260,000 clones, 79% of them singletons. This receptor was obtained from a middle-aged woman with active or convalescent COVID-19. Input material: peripheral blood. The V gene is TRBV2, the J gene TRBJ1-2; no firm D call. The CDR3 reads CASSELPITWGYTF. CDR3 DNA: TGTGCCAGCAGTGAACTCCCAATCACATGGGGCTACACCTTC. Using reference TRBV2 and TRBJ1-2 for the parts outside the CDR3, the full variable domain is EPEVTQTPSHQVTQMGQEVILRCVPISNHLYFYWYRQILGQKVEFLVSFYNNEISEKSEIFDDQFSVERPDGSNFTLKIRSTKLEDSAMYFCASSELPITWGYTFGSGTRLTVV.